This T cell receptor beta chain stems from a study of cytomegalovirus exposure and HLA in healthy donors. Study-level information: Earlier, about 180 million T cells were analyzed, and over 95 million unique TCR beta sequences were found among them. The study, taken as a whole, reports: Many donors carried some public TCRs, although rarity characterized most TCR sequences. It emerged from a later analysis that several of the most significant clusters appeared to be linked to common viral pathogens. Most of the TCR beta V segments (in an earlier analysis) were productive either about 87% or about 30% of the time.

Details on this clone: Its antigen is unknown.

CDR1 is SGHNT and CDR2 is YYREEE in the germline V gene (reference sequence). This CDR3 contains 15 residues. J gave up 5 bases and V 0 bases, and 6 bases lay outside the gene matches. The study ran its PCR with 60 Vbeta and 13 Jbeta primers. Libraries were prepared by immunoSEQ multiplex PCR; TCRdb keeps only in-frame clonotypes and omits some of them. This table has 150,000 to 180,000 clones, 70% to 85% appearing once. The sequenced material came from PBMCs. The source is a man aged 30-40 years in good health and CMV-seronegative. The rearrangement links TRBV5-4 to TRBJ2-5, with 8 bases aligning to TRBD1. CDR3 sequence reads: CASSLGTGRSETQYF. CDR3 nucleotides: TGTGCCAGCAGCTTGGGGACAGGGAGGTCGGAGACCCAGTACTTC.